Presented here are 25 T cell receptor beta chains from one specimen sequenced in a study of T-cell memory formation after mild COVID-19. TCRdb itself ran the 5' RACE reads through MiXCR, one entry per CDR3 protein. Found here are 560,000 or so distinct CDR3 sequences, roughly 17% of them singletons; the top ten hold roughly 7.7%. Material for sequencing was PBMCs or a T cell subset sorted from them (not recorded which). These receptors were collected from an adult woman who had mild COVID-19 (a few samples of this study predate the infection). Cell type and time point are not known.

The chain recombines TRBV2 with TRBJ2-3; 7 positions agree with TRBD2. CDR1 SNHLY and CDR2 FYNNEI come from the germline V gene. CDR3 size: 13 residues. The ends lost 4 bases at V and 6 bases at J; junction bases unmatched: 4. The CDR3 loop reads CASSVGLVDTQYF. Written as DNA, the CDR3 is TGTGCCAGCAGTGTAGGACTAGTTGATACGCAGTATTTT.

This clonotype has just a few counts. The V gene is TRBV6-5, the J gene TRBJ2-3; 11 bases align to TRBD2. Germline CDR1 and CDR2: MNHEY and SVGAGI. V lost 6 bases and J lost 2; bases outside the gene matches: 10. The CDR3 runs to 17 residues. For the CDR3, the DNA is TGTGCCAGCAGACCCGAATTAGCGGGGGGGTACACAGATACGCAGTATTTT. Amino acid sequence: CASRPELAGGYTDTQYF.

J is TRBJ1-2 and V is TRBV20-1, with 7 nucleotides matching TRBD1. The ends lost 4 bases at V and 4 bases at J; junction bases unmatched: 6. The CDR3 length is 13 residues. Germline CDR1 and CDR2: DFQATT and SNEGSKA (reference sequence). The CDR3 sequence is CSATPGQSYGYTF. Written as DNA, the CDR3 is TGCAGTGCTACTCCGGGACAGTCCTATGGCTACACCTTC.

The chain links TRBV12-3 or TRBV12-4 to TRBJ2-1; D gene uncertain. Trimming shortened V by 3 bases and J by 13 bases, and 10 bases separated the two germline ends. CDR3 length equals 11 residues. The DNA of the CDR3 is TGTGCCAGCAGTTTGAGTTCGGATCAGTTCTTC. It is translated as CASSLSSDQFF.

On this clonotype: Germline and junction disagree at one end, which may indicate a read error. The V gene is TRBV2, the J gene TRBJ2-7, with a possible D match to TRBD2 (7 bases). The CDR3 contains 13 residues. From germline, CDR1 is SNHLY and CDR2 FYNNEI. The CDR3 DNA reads TGTGTCAGCGGACGGGGGGCAAGTTCCGAGCAGTACTTC. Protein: CVSGRGASSEQYF.

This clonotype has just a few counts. CDR3 region: CASSEGLADSYNEQFF. The DNA of the CDR3 is TGTGCCAGCAGTGAAGGGCTAGCGGACTCCTACAATGAGCAGTTCTTC. V usage is TRBV2 and J usage is TRBJ2-1; 7 nucleotides line up with TRBD2. Trimming took 1 base from V and 0 from J; bases not matched to a gene: 3. Germline lookup yields CDR1 SNHLY and CDR2 FYNNEI. The CDR3 covers 16 residues.

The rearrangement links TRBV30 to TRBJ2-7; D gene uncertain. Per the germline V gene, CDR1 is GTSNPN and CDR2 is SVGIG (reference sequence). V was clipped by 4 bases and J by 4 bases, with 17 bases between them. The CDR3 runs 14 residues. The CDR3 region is CAWTTRLSIYEQYF. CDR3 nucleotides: TGTGCCTGGACGACACGTCTTAGTATATACGAGCAGTACTTC.

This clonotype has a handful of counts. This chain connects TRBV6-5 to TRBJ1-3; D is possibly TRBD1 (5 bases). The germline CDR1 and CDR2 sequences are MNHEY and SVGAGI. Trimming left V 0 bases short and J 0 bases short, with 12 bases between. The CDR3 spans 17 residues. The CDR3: CASSYSPGPNSGNTIYF. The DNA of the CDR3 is TGTGCCAGCAGTTACTCCCCGGGACCGAACTCTGGAAACACCATATATTTT.

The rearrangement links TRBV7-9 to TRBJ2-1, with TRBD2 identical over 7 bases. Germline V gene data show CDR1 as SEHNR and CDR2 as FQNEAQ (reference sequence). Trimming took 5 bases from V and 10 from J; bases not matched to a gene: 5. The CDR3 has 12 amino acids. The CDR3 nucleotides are TGTGCCAGCAGCCCAATCGGGGGGGAGCAGTTCTTC. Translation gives CASSPIGGEQFF.

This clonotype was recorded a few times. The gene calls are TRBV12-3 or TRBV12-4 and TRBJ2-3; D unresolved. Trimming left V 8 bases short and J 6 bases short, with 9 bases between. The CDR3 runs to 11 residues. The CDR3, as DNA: TGTGCCAGCTACAAACGTGATACGCAGTATTTT. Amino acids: CASYKRDTQYF.

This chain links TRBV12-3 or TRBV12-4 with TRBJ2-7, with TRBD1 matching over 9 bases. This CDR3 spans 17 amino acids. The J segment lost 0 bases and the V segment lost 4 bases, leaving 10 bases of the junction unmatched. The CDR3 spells CASSSGGQGLLSYEQYF. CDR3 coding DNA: TGTGCCAGCAGTTCGGGGGGACAGGGACTACTCTCCTACGAGCAGTACTTC.

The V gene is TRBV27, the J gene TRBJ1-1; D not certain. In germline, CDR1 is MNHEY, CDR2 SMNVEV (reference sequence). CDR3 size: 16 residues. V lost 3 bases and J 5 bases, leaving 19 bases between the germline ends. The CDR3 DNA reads TGTGCCAGCAGTTTTTATCTGGAGGGTAAGAGTACTGAAGCTTTCTTT. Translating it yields CASSFYLEGKSTEAFF.

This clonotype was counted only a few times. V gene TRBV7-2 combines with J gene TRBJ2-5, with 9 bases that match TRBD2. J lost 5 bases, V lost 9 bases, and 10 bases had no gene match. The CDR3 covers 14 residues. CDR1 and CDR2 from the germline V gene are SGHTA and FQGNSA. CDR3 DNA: TGTGCCAGTTCGTCGGCGGGAGGGGGGGAGACCCAGTACTTC. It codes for CASSSAGGGETQYF.

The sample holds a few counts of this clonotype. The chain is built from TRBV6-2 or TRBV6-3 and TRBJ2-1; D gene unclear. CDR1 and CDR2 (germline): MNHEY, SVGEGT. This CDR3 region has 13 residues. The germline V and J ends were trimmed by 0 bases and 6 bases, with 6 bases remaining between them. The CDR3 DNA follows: TGTGCCAGCAGTTACTCGAACCGCAATGAGCAGTTCTTC. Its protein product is CASSYSNRNEQFF.

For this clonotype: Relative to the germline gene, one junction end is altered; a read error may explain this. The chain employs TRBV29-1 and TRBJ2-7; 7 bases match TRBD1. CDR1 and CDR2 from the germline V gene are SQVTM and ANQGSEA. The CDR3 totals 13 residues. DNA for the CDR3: TGCAGCGCTGAAGGGGGCACCTCCTACGAGCAGTACTTC. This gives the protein CSAEGGTSYEQYF.

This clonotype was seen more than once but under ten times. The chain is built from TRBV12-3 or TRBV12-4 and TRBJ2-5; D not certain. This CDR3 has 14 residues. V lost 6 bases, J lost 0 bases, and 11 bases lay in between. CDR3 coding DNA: TGTGCCAGCAGATCCGGCCCGTACCAAGAGACCCAGTACTTC. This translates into CASRSGPYQETQYF.

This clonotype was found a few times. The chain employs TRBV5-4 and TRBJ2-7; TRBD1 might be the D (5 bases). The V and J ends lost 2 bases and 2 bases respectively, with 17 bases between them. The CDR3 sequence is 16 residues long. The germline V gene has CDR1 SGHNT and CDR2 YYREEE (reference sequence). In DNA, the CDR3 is TGTGCCAGCAGCTTAGATCCTAACAGGCTCACCTACGAGCAGTACTTC. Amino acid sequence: CASSLDPNRLTYEQYF.

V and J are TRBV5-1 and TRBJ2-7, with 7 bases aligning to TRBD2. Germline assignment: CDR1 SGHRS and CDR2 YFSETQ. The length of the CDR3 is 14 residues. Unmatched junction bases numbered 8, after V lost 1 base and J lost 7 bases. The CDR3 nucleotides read TGCGCCAGCAGCTTGACGGCGGGAGTGGGGGAGCAGTACTTC. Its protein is CASSLTAGVGEQYF.

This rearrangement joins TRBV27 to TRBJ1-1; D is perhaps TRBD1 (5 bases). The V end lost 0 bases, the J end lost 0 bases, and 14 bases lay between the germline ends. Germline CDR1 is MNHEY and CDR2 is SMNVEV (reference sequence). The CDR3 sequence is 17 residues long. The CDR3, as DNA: TGTGCCAGCAGTTTATCGGGCAGGGTGACTATGAACACTGAAGCTTTCTTT. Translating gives CASSLSGRVTMNTEAFF.

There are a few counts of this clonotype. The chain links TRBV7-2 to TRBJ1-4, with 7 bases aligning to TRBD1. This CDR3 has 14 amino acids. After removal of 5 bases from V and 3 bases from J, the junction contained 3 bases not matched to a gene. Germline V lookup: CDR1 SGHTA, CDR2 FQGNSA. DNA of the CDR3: TGTGCCAGCAGCCGGGACAGTGCTAATGAAAAACTGTTTTTT. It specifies CASSRDSANEKLFF.

CDR3 nucleotides: TGTGCCAGCAGCTTAGGGGCGTCAGGAGACGAGCAGTACTTC. It translates to CASSLGASGDEQYF. The chain carries TRBV7-9 and TRBJ2-7; no reliable D call. The CDR3 covers 14 residues. Germline V lookup: CDR1 SEHNR, CDR2 FQNEAQ (reference sequence). Trimming removed 1 base at V and 5 bases at J, with 12 bases between. The full variable domain, in which reference TRBV7-9 and TRBJ2-7 provide the parts outside the CDR3, is DTGVSQNPRHKITKRGQNVTFRCDPISEHNRLYWYRQTLGQGPEFLTYFQNEAQLEKSRLLSDRFSAERPKGSFSTLEIQRTEQGDSAMYLCASSLGASGDEQYFGPGTRLTVT.

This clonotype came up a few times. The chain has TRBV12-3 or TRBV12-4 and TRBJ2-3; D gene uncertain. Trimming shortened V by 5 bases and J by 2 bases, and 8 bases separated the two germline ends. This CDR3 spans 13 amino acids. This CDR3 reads CASSEAYTDTQYF. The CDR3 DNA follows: TGTGCCAGCAGTGAAGCTTACACAGATACGCAGTATTTT.

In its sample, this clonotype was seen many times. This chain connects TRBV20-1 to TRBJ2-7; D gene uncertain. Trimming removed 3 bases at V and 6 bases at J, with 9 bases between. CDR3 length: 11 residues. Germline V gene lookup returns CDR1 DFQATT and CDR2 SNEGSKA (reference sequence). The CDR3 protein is CSARLAREQYF. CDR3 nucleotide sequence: TGCAGTGCTAGGTTGGCGCGCGAGCAGTACTTC.

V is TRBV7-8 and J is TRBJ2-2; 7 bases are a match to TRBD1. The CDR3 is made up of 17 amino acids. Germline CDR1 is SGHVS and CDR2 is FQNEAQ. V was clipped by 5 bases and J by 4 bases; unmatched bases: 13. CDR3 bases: TGTGCCAGCAGCCACAACCTGGTGGGACAGATCACCGGGGAGCTGTTTTTT. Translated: CASSHNLVGQITGELFF.

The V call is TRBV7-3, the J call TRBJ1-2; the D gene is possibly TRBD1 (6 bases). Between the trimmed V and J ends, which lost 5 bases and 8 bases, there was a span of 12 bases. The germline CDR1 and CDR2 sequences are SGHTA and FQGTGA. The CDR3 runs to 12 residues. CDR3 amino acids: CASSPRGGGYTF. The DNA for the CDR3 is TGTGCCAGCAGCCCCAGGGGCGGAGGCTACACCTTC.